The 30 T cell receptor beta chains reported below all come from one sample, sequenced in a study of T cell responses to AZD1222 COVID-19 vaccine (TCRdb year 2021). Explained via the paper, the time point label denotes: baseline before first vaccination. The library came from the immunoSEQ multiplex PCR assay. In TCRdb, the immuneACCESS table is reduced to in-frame sequences with V and J assigned. These tables do not hold every clone; where another copy was compared, an unresolved V gene accounts for under half, and the others remain unexplained. This sample is represented by about 150,000 clones; under 95% of them were singletons. 1.3% to 1.5% of the sample rests with the top ten. Material: peripheral blood, obtained on day 0 of AZD1222 vaccination. Every receptor here comes from an adult in good health.

The CDR3, as DNA: TGTGCCATCAGTGAGGCCCTTGGGGGAAGCTATGGCTACACCTTC. Its protein product is CAISEALGGSYGYTF. This chain joins TRBV10-3 and TRBJ1-2; a weak D match, TRBD1 (5 bases). V was trimmed by 2 bases and J by 4 bases, leaving 14 bases between them. In germline, CDR1 is ENHRY, CDR2 SYGVKD. The CDR3 length is 15 residues.

This clone has more than one count but fewer than ten. The J gene is TRBJ1-1, the V gene TRBV19; tentatively, D is TRBD1 (6 bases). The V gene's germline CDR1 is LNHDA and CDR2 SQIVND (reference sequence). This CDR3 has 14 amino acids. Trimming removed 7 bases at V and 0 bases at J, with 12 bases between. CDR3 nucleotide sequence: TGTGCCAGTATGGACAGTGCCATGAACACTGAAGCTTTCTTT. This encodes CASMDSAMNTEAFF.

The rearrangement uses TRBV12-3 or TRBV12-4 and TRBJ2-2; tentative D call: TRBD1 (6 bases). CDR3 length: 12 amino acids. V lost 5 bases and J 8 bases, leaving 9 bases between the germline ends. CDR3 nucleotide sequence: TGTGCCAGCAGTAACAGGGAGGGGGAGCTGTTTTTT. The encoded protein is CASSNREGELFF.

The chain links TRBV7-8 to TRBJ1-1; 9 bases fit TRBD1. This CDR3 contains 15 residues. Germline V gene lookup returns CDR1 SGHVS and CDR2 FQNEAQ. The V and J ends lost 3 bases and 1 base, in that order; junction bases with no gene match: 3. CDR3: CASSLRDRANTEAFF. CDR3 coding DNA: TGTGCCAGCAGCTTGAGGGACAGGGCGAACACTGAAGCTTTCTTT.

This clone showed up just a few times. The same CDR3 is also encoded by other DNA sequences in this sample. V and J are TRBV30 and TRBJ1-5, with D unresolved. The CDR3 is made up of 15 amino acids. Trimming took 0 bases from V and 2 from J, leaving 11 bases between them. CDR1 is GTSNPN, CDR2 SVGIG, per germline (reference sequence). Written as DNA, the CDR3 is TGTGCCTGGAGTGTAGCCGGTGGAGGCAATCAGCCCCAGCATTTT. Translation: CAWSVAGGGNQPQHF.

The chain couples TRBV5-6 to TRBJ1-5; perhaps TRBD1 as D (6 bases). V lost 2 bases and J lost 7, with 10 bases in between. Germline assignment: CDR1 SGHDT and CDR2 YYEEEE. The CDR3 is 13 amino acids. Here the CDR3 reads CASSLTGQQPQHF. The CDR3 DNA is TGTGCCAGCAGCTTAACAGGGCAACAGCCCCAGCATTTT.

This chain joins TRBV18 and TRBJ1-2, with D tentatively TRBD1 (5 bases). The CDR3 is 15 amino acids. Trimming cost V 0 bases and J 3 bases, with 11 bases left between them. Germline CDR1 and CDR2: KGHSH and LQKENI. Written as DNA, the CDR3 is TGTGCCAGCTCACCACCAGACAGCGCCTACTATGGCTACACCTTC. It yields the protein CASSPPDSAYYGYTF.

The chain recombines TRBV19 with TRBJ1-1, with D maybe TRBD1 (6 bases). Germline loops: CDR1 LNHDA, CDR2 SQIVND (reference sequence). This CDR3 spans 15 amino acids. Trimming stripped 5 bases from V and 0 bases from J, with 13 bases between. The CDR3 spells CASSATGFMNTEAFF. The CDR3 DNA reads as TGTGCCAGTAGTGCGACAGGTTTCATGAACACTGAAGCTTTCTTT.

This rearrangement joins TRBV10-3 to TRBJ1-1, with 9 positions matching TRBD1. This CDR3 region has 15 residues. V was pared by 6 bases and J by 4 bases, with 9 bases of the junction left unmatched. CDR1 and CDR2 (germline): ENHRY, SYGVKD. The CDR3 nucleotides are TGTGCCATCAGGGAGAAGGGACAGGGAAGCACTGAAGCTTTCTTT. Residues: CAIREKGQGSTEAFF.

The chain is built from TRBV5-6 and TRBJ1-1; D may be TRBD1 (5 bases). Germline V gene lookup returns CDR1 SGHDT and CDR2 YYEEEE. The CDR3 spans 18 residues. V lost 2 bases, J lost 0 bases, and 20 bases lay in between. CDR3 in DNA: TGTGCCAGCAGCTTTCGACAGTGGGGCCGGGGTATGAACACTGAAGCTTTCTTT. Translated, it gives CASSFRQWGRGMNTEAFF.

This clone was detected once. The chain combines TRBV19 with TRBJ1-1, with D possibly matching TRBD1 (6 bases). Germline V gene lookup returns CDR1 LNHDA and CDR2 SQIVND (reference sequence). The V and J ends lost 4 bases and 5 bases respectively, with 14 bases between them. This CDR3 contains 14 residues. The CDR3 bases are TGTGCCAGTAGTACGGGGGCCCCGGGGACTGAAGCTTTCTTT. Amino acids: CASSTGAPGTEAFF.

The V and J genes are TRBV28 and TRBJ2-7, with D perhaps TRBD1 or TRBD2 (6 bases each). The V end lost 4 bases, the J end lost 0 bases, and 10 bases lay between the germline ends. Germline-derived CDR1 and CDR2 are MDHEN and SYDVKM. The CDR3 loop spans 14 amino acids. The CDR3 sequence: CASSSGGSSYEQYF. The CDR3, as DNA: TGTGCCAGCAGTTCCGGGGGCAGCTCCTACGAGCAGTACTTC.

The J gene is TRBJ1-5, the V gene TRBV28; 7 bases match TRBD1. The CDR3 spans 14 residues. Trimming at V came to 3 bases and at J to 6 bases, leaving 5 bases not matched to a gene. Germline V lookup: CDR1 MDHEN, CDR2 SYDVKM. CDR3 amino acids: CASSFRRGSQPQHF. The CDR3 nucleotides read TGTGCCAGCAGTTTCCGCAGGGGGAGTCAGCCCCAGCATTTT.

The chain carries TRBV15 and TRBJ2-1; 7 bases align to TRBD2. The germline V gene encodes CDR1 LNHNV and CDR2 YYDKDF (reference sequence). V lost 5 bases and J lost 2; bases outside the gene matches: 3. The CDR3 spans 14 residues. Written as DNA, the CDR3 is TGTGCCACCAGCGGACGGGGGGCCTACAATGAGCAGTTCTTC. Amino acids: CATSGRGAYNEQFF. Looking up the rest from reference TRBV15 and TRBJ2-1 gives the full variable domain: DAMVIQNPRYQVTQFGKPVTLSCSQTLNHNVMYWYQQKSSQAPKLLFHYYDKDFNNEADTPDNFQSRRPNTSFCFLDIRSPGLGDTAMYLCATSGRGAYNEQFFGPGTRLTVL.

This clone was counted a single time. The gene calls are TRBV6-6 and TRBJ1-2; the match to TRBD1 covers 7 bases. V trimming: 7 bases; J trimming: 3 bases; junction bases outside the gene matches: 5. Germline CDR1 reads MNHNY; CDR2 reads SVGAGI (reference sequence). The CDR3 is 13 amino acids. CDR3 region: CASNKQGDYGYTF. In DNA form, the CDR3 reads TGTGCCAGCAACAAGCAGGGGGACTATGGCTACACCTTC.

This chain connects TRBV2 to TRBJ1-1; 7 bases are a match to TRBD1. With 7 bases clipped from V and 1 base from J, the junction kept 3 bases outside the gene matches. The CDR3 is made up of 13 amino acids. Germline CDR1 and CDR2: SNHLY and FYNNEI. The chain's CDR3 is CASIWTGNTEAFF. The CDR3, as DNA: TGTGCCAGCATTTGGACAGGGAACACTGAAGCTTTCTTT.

The chain links TRBV15 to TRBJ2-4; D ambiguous. With 6 bases removed from V and 0 bases from J, the gap between germline ends came to 6 bases. The CDR3 has 13 residues. CDR1 and CDR2 (germline): LNHNV, YYDKDF (reference sequence). The CDR3 nucleotides read TGTGCCACCAGAAGTTTAGCCAAAAACATTCAGTACTTC. Its translation: CATRSLAKNIQYF.

The rearrangement uses TRBV28 and TRBJ1-6, with 9 bases identical to TRBD1. CDR1 and CDR2 from the germline V gene are MDHEN and SYDVKM. This CDR3 has 14 residues. J lost 6 bases, V lost 5 bases, and 2 bases had no gene match. CDR3 nucleotide sequence: TGTGCCAGCAGTCCGGGACAGGGTAATTCACCCCTCCACTTT. Protein product: CASSPGQGNSPLHF.

The V and J genes are TRBV7-9 and TRBJ1-2; D perhaps matches TRBD1 (6 bases). CDR1 and CDR2 (germline): SEHNR, FQNEAQ (reference sequence). V was clipped by 5 bases and J by 2 bases, with 9 bases between them. This CDR3 region has 13 residues. The CDR3 bases are TGTGCCAGCAGCCCAACAGGGAACTATGGCTACACCTTC. Its translation is CASSPTGNYGYTF.

V is TRBV23-1 and J is TRBJ2-3; 7 positions agree with TRBD2. TRBV23-1 is known as an ORF, though its function is uncertain. Trimming at V came to 0 bases and at J to 3 bases, leaving 15 bases not matched to a gene. CDR3 length: 19 amino acids. CDR3 in amino acids: CASSQSCPRRLAGTDTQYF. The CDR3 DNA is TGCGCCAGCAGTCAATCGTGCCCCAGGAGACTAGCAGGGACAGATACGCAGTATTTT.

This sequence joins TRBV28 and TRBJ1-2; D is undetermined. V dropped 10 bases and J dropped 8 bases, with 17 bases sitting between them. CDR3 size: 12 residues. In germline, CDR1 is MDHEN, CDR2 SYDVKM. The CDR3 reads CATGPSIVGYTF. In DNA, the CDR3 is TGTGCCACCGGCCCATCTATAGTCGGCTACACCTTC.

The rearrangement links TRBV6-6 to TRBJ1-4; D remains unclear. With 7 bases removed from V and 12 bases from J, the gap between germline ends came to 12 bases. CDR3 length equals 11 residues. Germline V gene sequence: CDR1 MNHNY, CDR2 SVGAGI (reference sequence). CDR3 amino acids: CASTERLELFF. The CDR3 coding sequence is TGTGCCAGCACCGAAAGGCTGGAACTGTTTTTT.

The rearrangement links TRBV11-2 to TRBJ1-5, with 9 bases matching TRBD1. The trim removed 3 bases at V and 1 base at J, leaving 10 bases unmatched. The germline V gene has CDR1 SGHAT and CDR2 FQNNGV. The CDR3 is made up of 18 amino acids. The CDR3 region has the DNA TGTGCCAGCAGCTTGAGGACAGGGGTTTTAGGGAGCAATCAGCCCCAGCATTTT. It is translated as CASSLRTGVLGSNQPQHF.

This chain joins TRBV7-9 and TRBJ1-3, with D maybe TRBD1 (6 bases). CDR3 length: 14 amino acids. Trimming shortened V by 6 bases and J by 4 bases, and 13 bases separated the two germline ends. Germline V gene data show CDR1 as SEHNR and CDR2 as FQNEAQ (reference sequence). This CDR3 is CASRPGAGGNTIYF. In DNA form, the CDR3 reads TGTGCCAGCAGGCCAGGGGCGGGAGGAAACACCATATATTTT. The entire variable domain, with the rest obtained from reference TRBV7-9 and TRBJ1-3, is as follows: DTGVSQNPRHKITKRGQNVTFRCDPISEHNRLYWYRQTLGQGPEFLTYFQNEAQLEKSRLLSDRFSAERPKGSFSTLEIQRTEQGDSAMYLCASRPGAGGNTIYFGEGSWLTVV.

This sequence joins TRBV5-1 and TRBJ2-7, with D tentatively TRBD1 (6 bases). The V gene's germline CDR1 is SGHRS and CDR2 YFSETQ. This CDR3 is built from 15 residues. Trimming cost V 2 bases and J 6 bases, with 18 bases left between them. For the CDR3, the DNA is TGCGCCAGCAGCTTAGGGGACACATTTGAGTCCGAGCAGTACTTC. Translating it yields CASSLGDTFESEQYF.

The chain couples TRBV19 to TRBJ1-1, with D possibly TRBD1 on 5 matching bases. CDR1 is LNHDA, CDR2 SQIVND, per germline (reference sequence). The CDR3 spans 12 residues. Trimming pared 6 bases from V and 4 bases from J, leaving 9 bases between. CDR3 residues: CASREGFTEAFF. The CDR3 bases are TGTGCCAGTAGGGAGGGGTTCACTGAAGCTTTCTTT.

The rearrangement links TRBV28 to TRBJ2-3; possible D gene TRBD2, 6 bases. The CDR3 runs to 15 residues. Germline V gene lookup returns CDR1 MDHEN and CDR2 SYDVKM. Trimming took off 6 bases at V and 2 bases at J, with 15 bases between the two ends. DNA of the CDR3: TGTGCCAGCAGCCGTATGGGGGGTCTCACAGATACGCAGTATTTT. As protein: CASSRMGGLTDTQYF.

J is TRBJ1-5 and V is TRBV5-8, with 8 bases identical to TRBD1. Germline V gene lookup returns CDR1 SGHTS and CDR2 YDEGEE. V trimming: 4 bases; J trimming: 6 bases; junction bases outside the gene matches: 12. This CDR3 spans 16 amino acids. The CDR3 region has the DNA TGTGCCAGCAGCCCCAGAGACAGGGGTGGGGGTCAGCCCCAGCATTTT. This gives the protein CASSPRDRGGGQPQHF.

The chain links TRBV30 to TRBJ1-5; no clear D. From germline, CDR1 is GTSNPN and CDR2 SVGIG (reference sequence). V was pared by 4 bases and J by 4 bases, with 11 bases between. The CDR3 runs to 13 residues. The CDR3 coding sequence is TGTGCCTGGAACCGGGCGGGAAATCAGCCCCAGCATTTT. Translated: CAWNRAGNQPQHF.

In its sample, this clone was seen once. This chain links TRBV30 with TRBJ2-7, with D perhaps being TRBD1 or TRBD2 (6 bases each). The length of the CDR3 is 14 residues. Germline-derived CDR1 and CDR2 are GTSNPN and SVGIG (reference sequence). Trimming took 0 bases from V and 6 from J, leaving 15 bases between them. CDR3 nucleotide sequence: TGTGCCTGGAGTGTACTGCGAGGGGGGCGCGAGCAGTACTTC. Its protein is CAWSVLRGGREQYF.